This TCR beta chain comes out of a study of T cells in Graves' hyperthyroidism and ophthalmopathy. Amplification yielded TCR beta CDR3 regions, with RNA transcripts as the source. Primed by the HTBI set, a first-round RT-PCR was run on the TCR CDR3. TCRdb called the multiplex PCR reads again in MiXCR, with one record for every CDR3 protein. Among under 450,000 distinct CDR3 sequences, approximately 13% were seen once, and the ten largest hold less than 25%. This clonotype was observed a few times. Trimming removed 6 bases from V and 3 bases from J, with 9 bases in between. CDR1 is LNHDA and CDR2 is SQIVND in the germline V gene (reference sequence). The CDR3 has 13 residues.

This receptor was obtained from a man in his thirties or forties with Graves' hyperthyroidism that later progressed to Graves' ophthalmopathy. Sequencing used blood. J is TRBJ1-5 and V is TRBV19, with D possibly TRBD1 on 6 matching bases. CDR3 DNA sequence: TGTGCCAGTAGGAGGACAGACAATCAGCCCCAGCATTTT. Translated: CASRRTDNQPQHF.